This TCR beta chain was captured by sequencing in a study of CD8 T cells in Susac syndrome (dated by TCRdb to the late 2010s). About the investigation overall: Among the Susac syndrome patients who were sequenced, clinically active disease was present in six and clinical remission was observed in fewer than ten. At blood withdrawal, Susac syndrome patients were therapy-naive, treated with corticosteroids (with IVIg additionally given to some), or treated with IVIg alone. Whether CD8+ T cell activation and differentiation in Susac syndrome was antigen driven was tested using repertoire sequencing. Clonality of the CD8+ T cell repertoire was compared between more than 9 healthy donors, roughly 14 Susac syndrome patients and 15 multiple sclerosis patients.

RNA was extracted using the RNeasy kit, and about 0.45 to 1 ug of the RNA was reverse transcribed with random hexamers. TCR beta CDR3 regions were amplified with the immunoSEQ multiplex PCR assay covering 54 Vbeta and 13 Jbeta segments. To correct PCR amplification bias, a synthetic template baseline was used for both primer optimization and computational correction. Processing in the source paper ran as follows. Reads were annotated to V, D and J genes according to IMGT and were analyzed with immunoSEQ Analyzer, with only productive sequences retained. Clonality was computed as one minus Shannon entropy normalized by log2 of the number of productive unique sequences. For each patient and control, public and private clones were evaluated among the 100 most prevalent clones. Clones were defined as Susac-specific if absent from the healthy and MS cohorts, from 1052 published viral clones and from other ImmuneACCESS disease sequences. The public reads were reprocessed in TCRdb via fastp at Q25 and MiXCR, keeping in-frame beta chains. Entries are consolidated by CDR3 protein sequence, retaining the most common genes and DNA. TCRdb, rather than the study authors, made the V and J calls. In all, the sample holds 70,000 to 85,000 distinct CDR3 sequences, and 90% to 97% of those were seen once. 0.41% of the sample belongs to the ten largest clones.

The CDR3 numbers 10 residues from cysteine through phenylalanine. Just the 30-base CDR3 DNA is kept, in frame starting at base 1. Looking up the germline V gene yields CDR1 SNHLY and CDR2 FYNNEI. At the junction V is shortened by 9 bases and J by 4 bases, with 5 bases in between. Peripheral blood CD8+ and CD4+ T cells from healthy donors, Susac syndrome patients and multiple sclerosis patients were profiled by high-throughput TCR beta sequencing. The Susac syndrome patients fulfilled recently defined diagnostic criteria for definite or probable disease. Bulk CD8+ and CD4+ T cells were purified by magnetic negative isolation, while CD8+ TEMRA cells were enriched using FACS. Blood was collected in EDTA tubes and processed within 24 hours, with PBMCs isolated through density gradient centrifugation. PBMCs intended for TCR sequencing were frozen in liquid nitrogen and were later thawed in a 37 degrees C water bath. A purity of at least 90% was achieved for sorted or isolated CD4+, CD8+ and CD8+ TEMRA cells.

In regard to this clonotype: Its antigen is still unknown. Base quality data are lacking; no much larger clone is found one base away.

What the work shows at the level of the full study, not this receptor alone: Clonal expansion was seen in Susac syndrome CD8+ repertoires, peaking in CD8+ TEMRA cells and being greater in clinically active patients than in remitting ones. Looking at Susac-specific public clones, the researchers identified about 15 in the total CD8+ repertoire and five in the CD8+ TEMRA repertoire. The number of individuals in the TCR sequencing and HLA analysis was recognized as being relatively small.

The V gene is TRBV2 and the J gene is TRBJ2-3, with the D gene not clear enough to name. This clonotype was sampled from a human donor with Susac syndrome. Material for sequencing was CD8+ T cells from PBMCs. The CDR3 in this case is CASRADTQYF. The DNA is as follows: TGTGCCAGTAGGGCAGATACGCAGTATTTT.